This T cell receptor (beta chain) originates from a study of T cell responses to AZD1222 COVID-19 vaccine (dated by TCRdb to about 2021). Describing the broader study: TCR sequencing was performed for roughly 250 trial participants, of whom about 200 were given two doses of AZD1222 and some 25 were given two doses of MenACWY control vaccine. Trial participants were enrolled by age into 18-55, 56-69 and 70-plus year subgroups, with roughly 160, 29 and 62 TCR-sequenced participants respectively. What the study reported, not specific to this receptor: Reportedly, close to half of the unique spike-specific TCRs recognized epitopes lying outside the regions that are mutated in the B.1.351 and B.1.1.7 variants. No day 14 peak-response samples were available, so repertoires were characterized only after the peak T cell response. CD4 TCRs associated with the vaccine covered the entire spike protein, and the dominant responses were in regions 160-218 and 743-854. Participants were mostly white British and included more females than males, and it was suggested by the authors that clonal diversity may have been underestimated. After two AZD1222 doses, spike-specific TCR breadth and depth were significantly higher than at day 0 and than in MenACWY recipients. Only five to seven AZD1222 recipients were SARS-CoV-2 seropositive at baseline, limiting conclusions about previously exposed vaccinees. The 56-69-year group was small, and its depth increase did not reach significance, likely because of low power.

The sample's time point, from its label and the paper: baseline before first vaccination. What this sample's treatment or condition label stands for: meningococcal conjugate vaccine given as trial control. Vaccinee samples were obtained from the UK trials COV001 and COV002, which included a single-blind randomized controlled phase 2/3 trial of AZD1222 (ChAdOx1 nCoV-19) in healthy adults. Trial participant PBMC samples were collected at day 0 and day 28 after the second dose for TCRbeta chain sequencing. Comments on this clone: The specificity of this receptor is unknown. No quality values exist for individual bases; no much larger clone is one base distant.

The CDR3 regions of human TCRbeta chains were subjected to immunosequencing. Processing in the source paper ran as follows. TCRs in the repertoires were matched against a reference library of SARS-CoV-2-specific TCRs that had been generated with the MIRA antigen-specificity platform. Breadth was defined as the fraction of unique TCRs that were SARS-CoV-2-associated. Depth was defined as the fraction of total T cells that were SARS-CoV-2-associated. Each spike-specific TCR was assigned to its reactive spike region and to a CD4 or CD8 class using the MIRA data. Log10-transformed breadth and depth values were compared by one-way ANOVA with Sidak's multiple comparisons tests. TCRdb holds this immuneACCESS table with in-frame rearrangements only. Some clones are missing; in checked studies, unresolved V genes explain under half, and the rest has no known cause. The V and J calls and clone size are taken from that table; D and trimming were inferred from the DNA. The table for this sample lists 150,000 to 200,000 clones; over 80% of them were counted only once. Of the sample, less than 3% falls within the top ten clones.

Sample: peripheral blood, taken on day 0 of MenACWY control vaccination. The TCR originated in an adult in good health.

For the CDR3, the sequence is CASSQELVPSYTQYF. The nucleotide sequence is given as TGTGCCAGCAGCCAGGAACTAGTCCCCTCCTATACGCAGTATTTT. The rearranged segments are TRBV3-1 (or the pseudogene TRBV3-2) and TRBJ2-3; the D segment could be TRBD2, given 5 matching bases. V is shortened by 3 bases, J by 7 bases, and the region joining them spans 17 bases. From cysteine to phenylalanine, the CDR3 is 15 amino acids long. The kept DNA is CDR3 alone, 45 bases in frame from the first base. In the germline V gene (reference sequence), CDR1 corresponds to LGHDT and CDR2 to YNNKEL.